This T cell receptor beta chain was identified in a study of T-cell reconstitution after alpha-beta-depleted transplantation in children. Researchers prepared the TCRbeta library using unique molecular identifiers, the study reports. TCRdb reprocessed the PCR reads with MiXCR, giving one entry per CDR3 protein. The profile shows around 500,000 distinct CDR3 sequences, under 15% of them singletons. Germline V CDR1 and CDR2: SGHDN, FVKESK. The CDR3 is made up of 17 amino acids. V was trimmed by 1 base and J by 3 bases, leaving 16 bases between them. This chain links TRBV14 with TRBJ1-5; D remains unclear. The sequencing here drew on PBMCs from the stem cell graft donor, taken from the stem cell graft. The sequence came from a human donor who donated a stem cell graft to a child with combined immunodeficiency. For the CDR3, the DNA is TGTGCCAGCAGCCAAGGGTTCCCCGGCCACACCAATCAGCCCCAGCATTTT. The encoded protein is CASSQGFPGHTNQPQHF.